The entry below gives a single TCR beta chain sequence along with its context. Its target is unknown. In germline, CDR1 is LNHDA, CDR2 SQIVND (reference sequence). The CDR3 loop spans 15 amino acids. Trimming shortened V by 5 bases and J by 0 bases, and 11 bases separated the two germline ends. This entry belongs to a study of cytomegalovirus exposure and HLA in healthy donors. Study summary: For the approximately 400 genotyped donors, more than 80% fell within the Caucasian-associated ancestry cluster. Findings and limits, study-wide: A later analysis reportedly identified an Asian-associated ancestry cluster as carrying fewer N-insertions than the approximately 670-donor mean.

Primers: 60 Vbeta forward and 13 Jbeta reverse. Clones were read by immunoSEQ multiplex PCR, and TCRdb kept only the in-frame ones, dropping some. The table lists 250,000 to 350,000 clones, roughly 88% of them singletons. This TCR was sampled from a man in his forties in good health and CMV-seropositive. The chain is built from TRBV19 and TRBJ1-5; tentative D call: TRBD1 (5 bases). What was sequenced was PBMCs. CDR3 nucleotide sequence: TGTGCCAGTAGTCCCCCGGGGGGTAGCAATCAGCCCCAGCATTTT. The encoded protein is CASSPPGGSNQPQHF.